The source of this T cell receptor beta chain is a study of regulatory T cells in long-lasting Graves disease. Sample time point: newly diagnosed GD, antithyroid drugs for less than 3 months. PBMC RNA served as the TCR library source. CDR3-region Arm-PCR and iRepertoire HTBI primers produced the TCR beta libraries. Using its own MiXCR run on the multiplex PCR reads, TCRdb lists one record per CDR3 protein. The sample holds 350,000 to 500,000 distinct CDR3 sequences, 14% seen once. Germline CDR1 and CDR2: MNHEY and SMNVEV (reference sequence). The CDR3 has 12 amino acids. The V and J ends lost 7 bases and 6 bases respectively, with 10 bases between them. This sample also belongs to another study, concerning T cells in Graves' hyperthyroidism and ophthalmopathy. That report notes: Stable Graves' hyperthyroidism meant no ophthalmopathy progression within 18 months.

The material sequenced was peripheral blood mononuclear cells (PBMCs), taken at new diagnosis, from a patient treated with antithyroid drugs. This clonotype was obtained from a woman in her 50s with Graves disease. The chain joins TRBV27 to TRBJ1-5; D is undetermined. CDR3 region: CASTTWGQPQHF. The CDR3 DNA sequence: TGTGCCAGCACCACGTGGGGTCAGCCCCAGCATTTT.